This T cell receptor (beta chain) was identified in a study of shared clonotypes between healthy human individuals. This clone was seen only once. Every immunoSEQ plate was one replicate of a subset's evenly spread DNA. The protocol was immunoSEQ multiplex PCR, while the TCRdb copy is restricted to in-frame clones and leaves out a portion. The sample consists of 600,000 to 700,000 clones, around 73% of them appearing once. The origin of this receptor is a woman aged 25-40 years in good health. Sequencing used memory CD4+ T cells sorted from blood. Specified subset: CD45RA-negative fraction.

CDR3 nucleotide sequence: TGTGCCAGCAGCCCTCCGGCAGGGGTGAACACTGAAGCTTTCTTT. Translation: CASSPPAGVNTEAFF. The gene calls are TRBV7-9 and TRBJ1-1, with D tentatively TRBD1 (6 bases). CDR3 length equals 15 residues. Germline V gene data show CDR1 as SEHNR and CDR2 as FQNEAQ (reference sequence). V was clipped by 5 bases and J by 0 bases, with 13 bases between them.